The text below deals with one T cell receptor beta chain. These data come from a study of blood T cell repertoires in COVID-19. About the study: Sources were T cells, B-cell-depleted T cells, or PBMCs; the material itself was cDNA or gDNA.

In the original workflow: Reference gene primers were amplified, and this amplification served to estimate nucleated cell counts. The assay was immunoSEQ multiplex PCR, and TCRdb's table has in-frame clones only and misses some. D and trimming come from the DNA, and the V and J calls and clone size come from that table. The sample has tens of thousands of clones; around 90% are singletons. The CDR3 totals 14 residues. CDR1 is KGHSY, CDR2 FQNENV, per germline. Trimming shortened V by 4 bases and J by 0 bases, and 9 bases separated the two germline ends. The V and J genes are TRBV16 and TRBJ1-1; D is unclear. The sequence derives from a woman aged 40-49 years who had recovered from COVID-19. The source material was PBMCs or T cells enriched from blood (not recorded which). Here the CDR3 reads CASSLTRMNTEAFF. DNA of the CDR3: TGTGCCAGCAGCCTGACACGGATGAACACTGAAGCTTTCTTT.